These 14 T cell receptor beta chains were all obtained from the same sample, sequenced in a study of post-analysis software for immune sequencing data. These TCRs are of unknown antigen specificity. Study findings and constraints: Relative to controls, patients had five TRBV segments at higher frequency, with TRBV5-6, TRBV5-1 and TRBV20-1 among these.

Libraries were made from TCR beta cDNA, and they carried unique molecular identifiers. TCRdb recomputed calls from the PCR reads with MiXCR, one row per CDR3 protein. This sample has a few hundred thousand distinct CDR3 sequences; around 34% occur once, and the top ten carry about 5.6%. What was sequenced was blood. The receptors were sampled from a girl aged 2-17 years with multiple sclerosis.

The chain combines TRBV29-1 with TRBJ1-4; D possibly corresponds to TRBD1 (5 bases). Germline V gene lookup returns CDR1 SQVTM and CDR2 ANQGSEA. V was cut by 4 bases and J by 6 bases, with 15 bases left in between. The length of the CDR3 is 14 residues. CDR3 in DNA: TGCAGCGTTGGGGACCCCGGATTGCATGAAAAACTGTTTTTT. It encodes CSVGDPGLHEKLFF.

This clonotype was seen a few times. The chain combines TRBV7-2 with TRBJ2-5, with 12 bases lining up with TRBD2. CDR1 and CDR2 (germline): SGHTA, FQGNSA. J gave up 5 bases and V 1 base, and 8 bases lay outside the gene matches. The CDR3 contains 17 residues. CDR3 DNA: TGTGCCAGCAGCTTAGACCTAGCGGGGGGGCGGCGGGAGACCCAGTACTTC. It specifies CASSLDLAGGRRETQYF.

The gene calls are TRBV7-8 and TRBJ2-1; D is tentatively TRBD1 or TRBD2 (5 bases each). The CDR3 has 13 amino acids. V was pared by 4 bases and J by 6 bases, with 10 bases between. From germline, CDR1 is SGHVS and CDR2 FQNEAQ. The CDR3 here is CASSWGSLNEQFF. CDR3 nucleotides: TGTGCCAGCAGCTGGGGGTCTCTCAATGAGCAGTTCTTC.

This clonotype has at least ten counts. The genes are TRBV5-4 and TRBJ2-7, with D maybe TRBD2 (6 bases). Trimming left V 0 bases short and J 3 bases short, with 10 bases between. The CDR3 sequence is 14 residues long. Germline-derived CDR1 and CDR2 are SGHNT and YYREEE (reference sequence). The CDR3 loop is CASSLGRGNYEQYF. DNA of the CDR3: TGTGCCAGCAGCTTGGGTCGGGGGAACTACGAGCAGTACTTC.

For the CDR3, the DNA is TGTGCCAGCAGCTTAGGACAGGGGGCGGTAGGCAATCAGCCCCAGCATTTT. Amino acid sequence: CASSLGQGAVGNQPQHF. The gene calls are TRBV7-8 and TRBJ1-5; TRBD1 agrees at 10 bases. Germline V lookup: CDR1 SGHVS, CDR2 FQNEAQ. CDR3 length: 17 amino acids. With 1 base clipped from V and 2 bases from J, the junction kept 5 bases outside the gene matches.

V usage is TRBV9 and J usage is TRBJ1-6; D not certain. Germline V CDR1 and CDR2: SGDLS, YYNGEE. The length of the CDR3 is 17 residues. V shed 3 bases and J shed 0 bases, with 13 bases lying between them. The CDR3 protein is CASSDNPLSSYNSPLHF. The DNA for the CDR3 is TGTGCCAGCAGCGATAACCCACTGAGCTCCTATAATTCACCCCTCCACTTT.

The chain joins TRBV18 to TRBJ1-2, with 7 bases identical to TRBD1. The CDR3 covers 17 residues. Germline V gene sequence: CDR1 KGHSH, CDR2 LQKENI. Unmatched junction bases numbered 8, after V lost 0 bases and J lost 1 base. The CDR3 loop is CASSPPGQNQLNYGYTF. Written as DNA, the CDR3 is TGTGCCAGCTCACCACCGGGACAGAATCAACTTAACTATGGCTACACCTTC.

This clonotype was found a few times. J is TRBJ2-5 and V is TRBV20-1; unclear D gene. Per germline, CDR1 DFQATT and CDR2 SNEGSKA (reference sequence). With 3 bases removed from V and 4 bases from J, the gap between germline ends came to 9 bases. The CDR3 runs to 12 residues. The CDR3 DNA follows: TGCAGTGCTAGGCCCAACGGAGAGACCCAGTACTTC. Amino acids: CSARPNGETQYF.

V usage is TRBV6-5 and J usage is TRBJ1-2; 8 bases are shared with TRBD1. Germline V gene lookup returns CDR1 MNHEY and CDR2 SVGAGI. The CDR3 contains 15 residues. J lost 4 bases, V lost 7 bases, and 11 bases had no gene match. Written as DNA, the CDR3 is TGTGCCAGCAAAACAGGACAGGGTGCCTTCTATGGCTACACCTTC. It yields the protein CASKTGQGAFYGYTF.

This CDR3 is CSVEWHKNYGYTF. DNA for the CDR3: TGCAGCGTTGAGTGGCATAAGAACTATGGCTACACCTTC. The chain has TRBV29-1 and TRBJ1-2; no clear D. Trimming took 3 bases from V and 2 from J, leaving 10 bases between them. The CDR3 spans 13 residues. CDR1 and CDR2 (germline): SQVTM, ANQGSEA.

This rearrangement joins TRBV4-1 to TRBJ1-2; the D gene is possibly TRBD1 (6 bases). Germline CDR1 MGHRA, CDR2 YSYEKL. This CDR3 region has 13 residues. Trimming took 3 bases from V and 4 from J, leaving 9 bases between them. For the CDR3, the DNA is TGCGCCAGCAGCCAGGACAGAACCTATGGCTACACCTTC. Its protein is CASSQDRTYGYTF.

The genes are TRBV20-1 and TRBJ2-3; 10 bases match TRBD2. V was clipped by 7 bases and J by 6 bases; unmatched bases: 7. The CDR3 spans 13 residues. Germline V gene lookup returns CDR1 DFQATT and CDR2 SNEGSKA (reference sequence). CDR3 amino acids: CSVSSGGYDTQYF. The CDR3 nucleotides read TGCAGTGTCTCTAGCGGGGGTTATGATACGCAGTATTTT.

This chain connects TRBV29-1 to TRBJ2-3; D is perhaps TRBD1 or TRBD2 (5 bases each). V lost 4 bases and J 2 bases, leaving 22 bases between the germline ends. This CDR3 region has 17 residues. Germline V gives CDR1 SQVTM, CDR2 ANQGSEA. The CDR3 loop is CSVVLGLGDGNTDTQYF. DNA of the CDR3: TGCAGCGTTGTTTTGGGCCTGGGGGACGGCAACACAGATACGCAGTATTTT.

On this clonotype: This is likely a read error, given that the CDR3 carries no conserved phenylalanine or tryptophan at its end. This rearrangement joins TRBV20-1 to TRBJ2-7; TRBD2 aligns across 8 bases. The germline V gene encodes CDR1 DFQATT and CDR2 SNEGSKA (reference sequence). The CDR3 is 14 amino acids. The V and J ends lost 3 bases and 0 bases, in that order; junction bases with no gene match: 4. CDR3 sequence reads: CSASREGSSYEQYL. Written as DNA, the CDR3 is TGCAGTGCTAGCCGGGAGGGCTCCTCCTACGAGCAGTACTTA.